This TCR beta chain is from a study of cytomegalovirus exposure and HLA in healthy donors. General study findings and limits: In presence/absence analyses, roughly uniform sequencing depth across donors was assumed. In a later analysis, across HLA loci, associated TCR counts were highest for DRB1, lowest for HLA-C.

The PCR employed 60 Vbeta primers together with 13 Jbeta primers. Measured with immunoSEQ multiplex PCR; TCRdb has only the in-frame clones, and not every one. The profile shows 200,000 to 250,000 clones, approximately 79% of them singletons. The V gene's germline CDR1 is LNHDA and CDR2 SQIVND (reference sequence). This CDR3 is built from 14 residues. V lost 5 bases to trimming and J lost 2 bases, with 10 bases between them. Remarks on this clone: Its antigen is not identified.

This chain links TRBV19 with TRBJ1-5; D not certain. Sequenced: PBMCs. This sequence was found in a girl aged 2 to 10 in good health and CMV-seronegative. CDR3: CASSSQSGNQPQHF. DNA for the CDR3: TGTGCCAGTAGTTCACAGTCAGGCAATCAGCCCCAGCATTTT.